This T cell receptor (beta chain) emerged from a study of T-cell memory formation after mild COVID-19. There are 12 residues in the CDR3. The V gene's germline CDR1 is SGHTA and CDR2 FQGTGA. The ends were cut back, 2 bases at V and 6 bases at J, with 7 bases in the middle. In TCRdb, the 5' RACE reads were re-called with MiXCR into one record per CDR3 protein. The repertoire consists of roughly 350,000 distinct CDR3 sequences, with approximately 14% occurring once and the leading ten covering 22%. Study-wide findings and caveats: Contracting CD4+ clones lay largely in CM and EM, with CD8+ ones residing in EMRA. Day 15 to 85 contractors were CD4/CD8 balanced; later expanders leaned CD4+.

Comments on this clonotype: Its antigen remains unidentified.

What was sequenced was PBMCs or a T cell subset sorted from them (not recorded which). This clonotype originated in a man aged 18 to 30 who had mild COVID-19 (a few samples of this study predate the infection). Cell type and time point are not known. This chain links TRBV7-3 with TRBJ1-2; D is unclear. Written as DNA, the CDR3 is TGTGCCAGCAGCTTAGACGGTGATGGCTACACCTTC. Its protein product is CASSLDGDGYTF. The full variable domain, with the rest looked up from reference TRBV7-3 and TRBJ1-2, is GAGVSQTPSNKVTEKGKYVELRCDPISGHTALYWYRQSLGQGPEFLIYFQGTGAADDSGLPNDRFFAVRPEGSVSTLKIQRTERGDSAVYLCASSLDGDGYTFGSGTRLTVV.